This TCR beta chain stems from a study of T-cell memory formation after mild COVID-19. Study details: Across donors, TCR clusters were largely donor specific. The study's findings and limits: Second-wave clones that peaked on day 37 lacked confirmed SARS-CoV-2 specificity. Pre-infection memory contained some responding clones, which suggested that cross-reactive memory had joined.

V lost 0 bases, J lost 3 bases, and 12 bases lay in between. The CDR3 is 15 amino acids. The germline V gene has CDR1 SGHTA and CDR2 FQGNSA. In TCRdb, the 5' RACE reads were re-called with MiXCR into one record per CDR3 protein. The data show roughly 580,000 distinct CDR3 sequences, over 15% seen once. For this clonotype: Its antigen is still unknown.

The chain carries TRBV7-2 and TRBJ2-7; tentatively, D is TRBD2 (5 bases). The sample consisted of PBMCs or a T cell subset sorted from them (not recorded which). The sequence was obtained from an adult woman who had mild COVID-19 (a few samples of this study predate the infection). Cell type and time point are not known. Written as DNA, the CDR3 is TGTGCCAGCAGCTTAGCTGCGAGCGGTAACTACGAGCAGTACTTC. Translation gives CASSLAASGNYEQYF.